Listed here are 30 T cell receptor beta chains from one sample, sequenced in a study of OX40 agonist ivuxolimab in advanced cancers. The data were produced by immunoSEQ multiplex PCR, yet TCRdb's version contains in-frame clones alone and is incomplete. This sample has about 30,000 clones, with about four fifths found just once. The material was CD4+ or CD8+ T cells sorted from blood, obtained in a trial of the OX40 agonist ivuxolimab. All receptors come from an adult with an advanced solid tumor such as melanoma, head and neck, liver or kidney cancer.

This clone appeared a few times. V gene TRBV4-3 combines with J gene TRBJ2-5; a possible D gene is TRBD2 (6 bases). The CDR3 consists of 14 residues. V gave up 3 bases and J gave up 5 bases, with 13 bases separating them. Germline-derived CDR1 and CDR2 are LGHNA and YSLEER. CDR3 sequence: CASSQRGGGETQYF. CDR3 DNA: TGCGCCAGCAGCCAGAGAGGAGGAGGGGAGACCCAGTACTTC.

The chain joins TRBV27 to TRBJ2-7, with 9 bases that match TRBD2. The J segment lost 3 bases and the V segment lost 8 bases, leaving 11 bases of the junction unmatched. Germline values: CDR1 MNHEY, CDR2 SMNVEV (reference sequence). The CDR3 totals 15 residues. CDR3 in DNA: TGTGCCAGCGCCATTATTAGCGGGAGTGTCTACGAGCAGTACTTC. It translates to CASAIISGSVYEQYF.

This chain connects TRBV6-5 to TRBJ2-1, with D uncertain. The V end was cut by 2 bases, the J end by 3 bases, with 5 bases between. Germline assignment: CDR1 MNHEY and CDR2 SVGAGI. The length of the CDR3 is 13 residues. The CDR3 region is CASSYSGYNEQFF. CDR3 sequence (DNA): TGTGCCAGCAGTTACAGTGGCTACAATGAGCAGTTCTTC.

Here the CDR3 reads CASNEGMGNEQFF. CDR3 nucleotide sequence: TGCGCCAGCAACGAGGGAATGGGCAATGAGCAGTTCTTC. The V gene is TRBV5-1, the J gene TRBJ2-1; maybe TRBD2 (5 bases). The CDR3 length is 13 residues. Germline CDR1 SGHRS, CDR2 YFSETQ. Trimming pared 6 bases from V and 6 bases from J, leaving 13 bases between.

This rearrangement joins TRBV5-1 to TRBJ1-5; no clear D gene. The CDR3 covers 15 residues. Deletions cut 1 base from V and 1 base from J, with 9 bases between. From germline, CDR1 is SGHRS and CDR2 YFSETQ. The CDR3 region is CASSLYGESNQPQHF. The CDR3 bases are TGCGCCAGCAGCTTGTATGGAGAAAGCAATCAGCCCCAGCATTTT.

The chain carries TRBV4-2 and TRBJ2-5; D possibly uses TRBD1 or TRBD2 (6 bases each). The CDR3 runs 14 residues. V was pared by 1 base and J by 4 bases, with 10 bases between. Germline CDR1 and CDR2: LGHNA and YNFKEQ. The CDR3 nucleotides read TGTGCCAGCAGCCAAGGGGGGGCCGGAGAGACCCAGTACTTC. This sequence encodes CASSQGGAGETQYF.

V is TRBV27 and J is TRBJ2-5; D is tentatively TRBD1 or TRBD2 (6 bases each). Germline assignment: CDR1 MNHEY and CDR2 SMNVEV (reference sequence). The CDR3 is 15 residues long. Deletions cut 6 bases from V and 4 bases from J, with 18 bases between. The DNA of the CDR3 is TGTGCCAGCAGCTTCTCATATGGGGGGCGAGAGACCCAGTACTTC. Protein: CASSFSYGGRETQYF.

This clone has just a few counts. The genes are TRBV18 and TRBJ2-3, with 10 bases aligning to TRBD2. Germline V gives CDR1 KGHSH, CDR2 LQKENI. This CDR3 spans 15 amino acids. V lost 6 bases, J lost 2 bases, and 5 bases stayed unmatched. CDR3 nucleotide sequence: TGTGCCAGCTCTCCTAGCGGGGGAATCACAGATACGCAGTATTTT. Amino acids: CASSPSGGITDTQYF.

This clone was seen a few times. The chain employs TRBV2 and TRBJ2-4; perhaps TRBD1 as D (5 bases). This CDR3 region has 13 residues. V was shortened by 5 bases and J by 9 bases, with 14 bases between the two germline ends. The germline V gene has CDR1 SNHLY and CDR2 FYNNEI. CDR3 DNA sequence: TGTGCCAGCAGTCAGGACATCAGAGGCATTCAGTACTTC. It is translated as CASSQDIRGIQYF.

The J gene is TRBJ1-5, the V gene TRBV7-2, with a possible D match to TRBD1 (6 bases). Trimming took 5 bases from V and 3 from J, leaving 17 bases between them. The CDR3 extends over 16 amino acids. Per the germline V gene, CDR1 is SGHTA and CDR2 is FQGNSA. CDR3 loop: CASSLLPGQFNQPQHF. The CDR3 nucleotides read TGTGCCAGCAGCCTCTTACCTGGACAGTTCAATCAGCCCCAGCATTTT.

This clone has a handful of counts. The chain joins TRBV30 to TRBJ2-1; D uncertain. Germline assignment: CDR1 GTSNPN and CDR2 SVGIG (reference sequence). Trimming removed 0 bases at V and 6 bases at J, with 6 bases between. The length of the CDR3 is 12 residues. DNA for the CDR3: TGTGCCTGGAGTGTTGGAATCAATGAGCAGTTCTTC. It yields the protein CAWSVGINEQFF. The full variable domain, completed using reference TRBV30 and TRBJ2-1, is SQTIHQWPATLVQPVGSPLSLECTVEGTSNPNLYWYRQAAGRGLQLLFYSVGIGQISSEVPQNLSASRPQDRQFILSSKKLLLSDSGFYLCAWSVGINEQFFGPGTRLTVL.

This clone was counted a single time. CDR3 amino acids: CASSFDTNYGYTF. The CDR3 DNA reads as TGTGCCAGCAGCTTTGACACTAACTATGGCTACACCTTC. The V call is TRBV7-2, the J call TRBJ1-2; D remains unclear. This CDR3 is built from 13 residues. In germline, CDR1 is SGHTA, CDR2 FQGNSA. Deletions cut 3 bases from V and 0 bases from J, with 5 bases between.

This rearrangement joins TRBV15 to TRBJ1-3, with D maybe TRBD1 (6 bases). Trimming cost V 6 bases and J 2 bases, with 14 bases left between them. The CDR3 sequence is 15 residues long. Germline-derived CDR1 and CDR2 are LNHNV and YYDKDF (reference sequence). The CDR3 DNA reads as TGTGCCACCAGTCGGGCAGGGGAGGCTGGAAACACCATATATTTT. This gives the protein CATSRAGEAGNTIYF.

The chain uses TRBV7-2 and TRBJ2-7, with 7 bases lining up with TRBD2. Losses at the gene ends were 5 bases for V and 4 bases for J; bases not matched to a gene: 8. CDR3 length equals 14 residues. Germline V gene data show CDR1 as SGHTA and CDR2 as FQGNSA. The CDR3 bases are TGTGCCAGCAGCCCATCGGGGGGTAATTACGAGCAGTACTTC. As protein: CASSPSGGNYEQYF.

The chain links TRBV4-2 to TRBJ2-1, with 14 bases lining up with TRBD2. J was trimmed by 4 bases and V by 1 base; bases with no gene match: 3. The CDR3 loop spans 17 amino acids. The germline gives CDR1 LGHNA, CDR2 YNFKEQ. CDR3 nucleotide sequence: TGTGCCAGCAGCCAAGCCCGACTAGCGGGGGGGTACAATGAGCAGTTCTTC. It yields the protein CASSQARLAGGYNEQFF.

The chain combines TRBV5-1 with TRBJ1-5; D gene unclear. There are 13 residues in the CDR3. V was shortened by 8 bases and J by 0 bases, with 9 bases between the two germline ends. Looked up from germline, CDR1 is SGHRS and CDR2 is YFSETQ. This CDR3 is CASSEYSNQPQHF. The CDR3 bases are TGCGCCAGTTCAGAATATAGCAATCAGCCCCAGCATTTT.

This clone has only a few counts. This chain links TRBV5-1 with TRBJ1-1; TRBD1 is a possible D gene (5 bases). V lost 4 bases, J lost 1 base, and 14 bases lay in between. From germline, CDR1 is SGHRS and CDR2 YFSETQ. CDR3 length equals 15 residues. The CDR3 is CASSVLGTGNTEAFF. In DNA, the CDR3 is TGCGCCAGCAGCGTCCTAGGGACGGGGAACACTGAAGCTTTCTTT.

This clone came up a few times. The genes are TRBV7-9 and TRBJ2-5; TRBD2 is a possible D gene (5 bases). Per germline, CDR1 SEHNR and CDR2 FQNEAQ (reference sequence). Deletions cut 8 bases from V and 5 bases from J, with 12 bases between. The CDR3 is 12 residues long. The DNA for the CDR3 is TGTGCCAGCGGGAGTAATGTGGAGACCCAGTACTTC. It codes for CASGSNVETQYF.

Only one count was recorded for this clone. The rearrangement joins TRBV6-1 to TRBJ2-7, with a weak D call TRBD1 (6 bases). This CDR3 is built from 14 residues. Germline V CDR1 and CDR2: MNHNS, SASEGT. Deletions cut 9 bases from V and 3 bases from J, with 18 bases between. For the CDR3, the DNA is TGTGCCAGTAAAGGACAGTTTCTCCTCTACGAGCAGTACTTC. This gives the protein CASKGQFLLYEQYF.

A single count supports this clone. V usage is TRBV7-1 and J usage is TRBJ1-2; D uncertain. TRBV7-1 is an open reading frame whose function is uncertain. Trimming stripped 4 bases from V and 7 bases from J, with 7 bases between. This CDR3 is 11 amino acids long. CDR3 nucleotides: TGTGCCAGCAGCTTACTGGTTGGCTACACCTTC. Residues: CASSLLVGYTF.

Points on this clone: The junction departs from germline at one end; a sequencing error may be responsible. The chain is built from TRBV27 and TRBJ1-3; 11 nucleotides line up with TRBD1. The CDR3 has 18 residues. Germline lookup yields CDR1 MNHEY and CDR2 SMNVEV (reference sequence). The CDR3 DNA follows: TGTGCCGGCAGTTTATCGGGGACAGGGGGTAGCTTTGGAAACACCATATATTTT. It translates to CAGSLSGTGGSFGNTIYF.

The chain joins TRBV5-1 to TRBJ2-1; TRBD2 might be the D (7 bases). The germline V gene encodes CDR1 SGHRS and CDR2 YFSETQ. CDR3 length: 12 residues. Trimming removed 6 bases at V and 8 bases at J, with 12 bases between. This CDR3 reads CASTPGGDEQFF. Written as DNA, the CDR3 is TGCGCCAGCACCCCGGGGGGCGATGAGCAGTTCTTC.

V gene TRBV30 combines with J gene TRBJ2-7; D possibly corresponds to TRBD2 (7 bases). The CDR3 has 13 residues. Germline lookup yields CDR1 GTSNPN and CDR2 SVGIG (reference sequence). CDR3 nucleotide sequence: TGTGCTTCGGGGGGTACAGGGTTGGGCGAGCAGTACTTC. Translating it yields CASGGTGLGEQYF.

The CDR3 nucleotides are TGTGCCAGTACCTCACGTAAGGGGGGGCGGAACACTGAAGCTTTCTTT. Translated, it gives CASTSRKGGRNTEAFF. The V and J genes are TRBV19 and TRBJ1-1; TRBD1 might be the D (6 bases). This CDR3 is 16 amino acids long. Germline CDR1 LNHDA, CDR2 SQIVND (reference sequence). With 7 bases removed from V and 1 base from J, the gap between germline ends came to 19 bases.

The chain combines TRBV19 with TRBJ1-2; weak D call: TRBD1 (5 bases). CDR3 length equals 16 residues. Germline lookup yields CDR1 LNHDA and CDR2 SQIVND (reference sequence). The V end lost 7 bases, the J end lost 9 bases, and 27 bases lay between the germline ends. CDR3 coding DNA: TGTGCCAGTACCTTGGGGCAGGGTTCCGCTATTTCGAGCTACACCTTC. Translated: CASTLGQGSAISSYTF.

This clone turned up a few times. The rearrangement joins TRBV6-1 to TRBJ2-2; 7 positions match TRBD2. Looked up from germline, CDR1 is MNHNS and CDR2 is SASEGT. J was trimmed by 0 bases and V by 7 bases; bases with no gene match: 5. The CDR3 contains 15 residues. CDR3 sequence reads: CASTAGEPNTGELFF. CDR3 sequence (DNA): TGTGCCAGCACTGCGGGGGAACCGAACACCGGGGAGCTGTTTTTT.

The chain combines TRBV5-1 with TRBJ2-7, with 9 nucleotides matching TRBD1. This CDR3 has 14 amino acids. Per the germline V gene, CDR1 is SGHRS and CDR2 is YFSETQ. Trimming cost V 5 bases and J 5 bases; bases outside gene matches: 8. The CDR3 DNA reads TGCGCCAGCAGGCCCGGGACAGGGTCCCACGAGCAGTACTTC. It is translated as CASRPGTGSHEQYF. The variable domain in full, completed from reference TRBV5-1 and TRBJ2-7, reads KAGVTQTPRYLIKTRGQQVTLSCSPISGHRSVSWYQQTPGQGLQFLFEYFSETQRNKGNFPGRFSGRQFSNSRSEMNVSTLELGDSALYLCASRPGTGSHEQYFGPGTRLTVT.

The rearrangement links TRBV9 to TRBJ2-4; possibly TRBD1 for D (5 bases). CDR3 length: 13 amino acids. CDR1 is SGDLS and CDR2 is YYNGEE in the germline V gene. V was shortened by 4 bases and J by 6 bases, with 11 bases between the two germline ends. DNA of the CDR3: TGTGCCAGCAGCCAAGACAGAGGAAACATTCAGTACTTC. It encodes CASSQDRGNIQYF.

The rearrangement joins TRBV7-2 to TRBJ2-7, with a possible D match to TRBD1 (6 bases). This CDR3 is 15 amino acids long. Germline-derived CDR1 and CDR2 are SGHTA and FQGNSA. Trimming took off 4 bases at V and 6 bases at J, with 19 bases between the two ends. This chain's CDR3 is CASSYEEDRVSEQYF. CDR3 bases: TGTGCCAGCAGCTACGAGGAGGACAGAGTAAGCGAGCAGTACTTC.

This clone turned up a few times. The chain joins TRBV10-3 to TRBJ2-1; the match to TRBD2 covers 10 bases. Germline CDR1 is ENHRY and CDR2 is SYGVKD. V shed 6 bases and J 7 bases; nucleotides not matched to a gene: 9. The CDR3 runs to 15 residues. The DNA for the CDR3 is TGTGCCATCAGAGCGACTAGCGGGCCCTTGAATGAGCAGTTCTTC. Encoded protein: CAIRATSGPLNEQFF.